The 10 T cell receptor beta chains presented below share a single source sample, sequenced in a study of glioma-infiltrating T cells. The iRepertoire nested amplicon-rescue multiplex PCR amplified TCR alpha and beta CDR3s from RNA. TCRdb re-called the multiplex PCR reads through MiXCR, storing one row per CDR3 protein. This table holds more than 350,000 distinct CDR3 sequences, 41% found once. Sequencing was performed on glioma tissue, nonneoplastic brain tissue, or PBMCs (not recorded which). The receptors come from a human donor with low-grade glioma or glioblastoma, undergoing nonglioma brain surgery, or in good health (not recorded which).

In this sample, this clonotype turned up many times. The chain combines TRBV5-4 with TRBJ1-1, with TRBD1 matching 11 bases. The trim removed 4 bases at V and 0 bases at J, leaving 8 bases unmatched. CDR1 and CDR2 (germline): SGHNT, YYREEE (reference sequence). The CDR3 runs to 17 residues. The CDR3 region is CASSDRTGGDMNTEAFF. The CDR3 DNA sequence: TGTGCCAGCAGCGACCGGACAGGGGGCGACATGAACACTGAAGCTTTCTTT.

Regarding this clonotype: A much larger clone differs by one base, so this may be a read error. The rearrangement links TRBV6-1 to TRBJ1-1; unclear D gene. Per germline, CDR1 MNHNS and CDR2 SASEGT. CDR3 size: 14 residues. The CDR3 loop is CGSLSGGGNTEAFF. DNA of the CDR3: TGTGGCAGCCTGTCGGGAGGCGGGAACACTGAAGCTTTCTTT.

The chain is built from TRBV25-1 and TRBJ2-7; the D gene is possibly TRBD1 (5 bases). This CDR3 comprises 18 residues. CDR1 is MGHDK and CDR2 is SYGVNS in the germline V gene. Between the trimmed V and J ends, which lost 7 bases and 4 bases, there was a span of 29 bases. Here the CDR3 DNA reads TGTGCCAGCATCCCACCCCCTCCTCAGGGATTTATTGTGTACGAGCAGTACTTC. It translates to CASIPPPPQGFIVYEQYF.

The sample holds a few counts of this clonotype. V is TRBV6-2 or TRBV6-3 and J is TRBJ2-1, with TRBD2 as a possible D gene (6 bases). Germline lookup yields CDR1 MNHEY and CDR2 SVGEGT. This CDR3 is built from 17 residues. Trimming removed 4 bases from V and 3 bases from J, with 19 bases in between. The CDR3 sequence is CASSWAKPGLIYNEQFF. The CDR3 nucleotides are TGTGCCAGCAGTTGGGCTAAACCGGGACTCATCTACAATGAGCAGTTCTTC.

This clonotype was recorded a few times. CDR3 sequence: CASSLVPRVSGRFSDTQYF. The CDR3 nucleotides are TGTGCCAGCAGCTTAGTCCCCCGGGTTAGCGGGAGGTTCTCAGATACGCAGTATTTT. This chain connects TRBV7-2 to TRBJ2-3, with 10 bases matching TRBD2. CDR1 is SGHTA and CDR2 is FQGNSA in the germline V gene. The CDR3 has 19 residues. After removal of 1 base from V and 4 bases from J, the junction contained 14 bases not matched to a gene.

Details on this clonotype: A single base separates this from a much larger clone, so it may be a read error. The gene calls are TRBV6-1 and TRBJ2-7; D possibly matches TRBD1 or TRBD2 (5 bases each). Germline CDR1 is MNHNS and CDR2 is SASEGT. The CDR3 totals 13 residues. CDR3 amino acids: CASREGTSYKQYF. The CDR3 coding sequence is TGTGCCAGCAGGGAAGGGACGTCCTACAAGCAGTACTTC.

Of note for this clonotype: Since a much larger clone is just one base distant, this may be a read error. The chain links TRBV28 to TRBJ2-1; 12 bases are shared with TRBD2. The CDR3 loop spans 16 amino acids. Trimming cost V 3 bases and J 7 bases; bases outside gene matches: 7. In germline, CDR1 is MDHEN, CDR2 SYDVKM. CDR3 DNA: TGTGCCAGCAGTTTTCCTATTGGACTAGCGGGGAATGAGCAGTTCTTC. Amino acids: CASSFPIGLAGNEQFF.

V gene TRBV7-8 combines with J gene TRBJ1-1, with D tentatively TRBD1 (6 bases). V was cut by 5 bases and J by 3 bases, with 13 bases left in between. The CDR3 runs 14 residues. Germline CDR1 is SGHVS and CDR2 is FQNEAQ. The CDR3 loop reads CASSRGGWDTEAFF. DNA of the CDR3: TGTGCCAGCAGCCGCGGGGGCTGGGACACTGAAGCTTTCTTT.

This clonotype was detected a few times. This sequence joins TRBV12-3 or TRBV12-4 and TRBJ2-3, with D unresolved. The V end lost 6 bases, the J end lost 2 bases, and 12 bases lay between the germline ends. The CDR3 runs to 14 residues. This chain's CDR3 is CASSYPPPTDTQYF. In DNA form, the CDR3 reads TGTGCCAGCAGCTACCCCCCGCCCACAGATACGCAGTATTTT.

For this clonotype: At one of its ends the junction is not consistent with the germline gene, which may arise from a read error. The chain joins TRBV27 to TRBJ2-7; tentatively, D is TRBD2 (6 bases). The CDR3 extends over 14 amino acids. The germline V gene has CDR1 MNHEY and CDR2 SMNVEV (reference sequence). CDR3: CASRGTYQAYEKYF. CDR3 bases: TGTGCCAGCAGGGGGACTTACCAAGCCTACGAGAAGTACTTC.